This T cell receptor beta chain emerged from a study of shared clonotypes between healthy human individuals. The wider study: CD4 naive cells filled three plates per donor, CD4 memory three, CD8 naive two and CD8 memory one.

For every subset, genomic DNA was evenly distributed across several immunoSEQ plates. The protocol was immunoSEQ multiplex PCR, while the TCRdb copy is restricted to in-frame clones and leaves out a portion. The sample contains approximately 740,000 clones, about 91% of which appear only once. CD8 cells regarded as naive lacked CD45RO, were positively chosen for CCR7, and omitted terminally differentiated effector memory CD45RA+ cells. All donors were Caucasian adults living in Nashville, Tennessee. On this clone itself: The antigen is unknown.

General observations from the study: Investigators collected only blood, and repertoires in tissues likely differ.

Losses at the gene ends were 5 bases for V and 2 bases for J; bases not matched to a gene: 14. The germline V gene has CDR1 MNHEY and CDR2 SMNVEV (reference sequence). This CDR3 has 17 amino acids. The receptor's source is a young man in good health. Specimen: naive CD8+ T cells sorted from blood. The rearrangement uses TRBV27 and TRBJ1-2, with 7 nucleotides matching TRBD1. The CDR3 sequence: CASSPLSSGGANYGYTF. In DNA, the CDR3 is TGTGCCAGCAGTCCCCTCAGTTCAGGGGGAGCGAACTATGGCTACACCTTC.